This is a list of T cell receptor beta chains from one sample in a study of post-analysis software for immune sequencing data. TCRdb passed the PCR reads through MiXCR, listing each CDR3 protein once. This table has roughly 570,000 distinct CDR3 sequences, 34% appearing once. Sequences were obtained from blood. Receptors were obtained from a girl under 18 with multiple sclerosis. The CDR3 runs from the conserved cysteine through the conserved F or W. D genes are given only for firm matches. Only part of the rows carry a size: once, few, many, or a class if the clone is expanded.

>TRBD2|TRBV5-1|.|15|TRBJ2-5
CASSLTPSGAETQYF
TGCGCCAGCAGCTTGACGCCTAGCGGGGCGGAGACCCAGTACTTC
>.|TRBV24-1|.|15|TRBJ1-2
CATSDSGSRGYGYTF
TGTGCCACCAGTGATTCCGGGTCCCGAGGATATGGCTACACCTTC
>.|TRBV3-1|.|17|TRBJ2-3
CASSLDLTGLFTDTQYF
TGTGCCAGCAGCTTGGACCTTACGGGACTCTTCACAGATACGCAGTATTTT
>TRBD2|TRBV24-1|few|16|TRBJ2-1
CATSDLSSGPYNEQFF
TGTGCCACCAGTGATTTGTCTAGCGGCCCTTACAATGAGCAGTTCTTC
>TRBD1|TRBV6-1|.|19|TRBJ2-6
CASSGTGTGAYSGANVLTF
TGTGCCAGCAGTGGGACCGGGACAGGGGCATACTCTGGGGCCAACGTCCTGACTTTC
>TRBD1|TRBV12-3/TRBV12-4|.|15|TRBJ2-3
CASSPRQGGTDTQYF
TGTGCCAGCAGTCCCCGGCAGGGGGGCACAGATACGCAGTATTTT
>.|TRBV4-1|.|13|TRBJ2-7
CASSQYMAGEQYF
TGCGCCAGCAGCCAATACATGGCGGGGGAGCAGTACTTC
>TRBD2|TRBV20-1|.|13|TRBJ2-5
CSARGGTQETQYF
TGCAGTGCTAGGGGGGGGACCCAAGAGACCCAGTACTTC
>.|TRBV3-1|once|15|TRBJ1-3
CASSQGTGSGNTIYF
TGTGCCAGCAGCCAAGGAACAGGCTCTGGAAACACCATATATTTT
>TRBD1|TRBV5-1|.|16|TRBJ1-2
CASNTGTGGSNYGYTF
TGCGCCAGCAACACGGGGACAGGGGGTAGCAACTATGGCTACACCTTC
>.|TRBV9|many|15|TRBJ2-5
CASSVATRKGETQYF
TGTGCCAGCAGCGTAGCTACTAGAAAAGGGGAGACCCAGTACTTC
>.|TRBV3-1|few|17|TRBJ2-1
CASSLGPGHSIWDEQFF
TGTGCCAGCAGCCTTGGGCCGGGCCACAGCATCTGGGATGAGCAGTTCTTC
>TRBD1|TRBV7-9|.|15|TRBJ1-2
CASSEGTGTAYGYTF
TGTGCCAGCAGCGAGGGAACCGGGACAGCCTATGGCTACACCTTC
>.|TRBV7-2|.|14|TRBJ2-3
CASSLDGTLPTQYF
TGTGCCAGCAGCTTGGACGGAACTCTCCCCACGCAGTATTTT
>TRBD1|TRBV29-1|few|12|TRBJ1-4
CSVAGGDEKLFF
TGCAGCGTCGCAGGGGGGGACGAAAAACTGTTTTTT
>TRBD2|TRBV20-1|few|15|TRBJ2-5
CSASLGLARGETRYF
TGCAGTGCTAGCCTGGGACTAGCCAGGGGAGAGACCCGGTACTTC
>.|TRBV4-1|.|14|TRBJ2-1
CASSQNLGNYEQFF
TGCGCCAGCAGCCAAAATCTGGGTAACTATGAGCAGTTCTTC
>TRBD1|TRBV28|once|16|TRBJ2-1
CASSLPGTGQLNEQCF
TGTGCCAGCAGTTTACCCGGGACAGGGCAACTTAATGAGCAGTGCTTC
>.|TRBV29-1|few|16|TRBJ2-3
CSVEAGGTAFGDTQYF
TGCAGCGTTGAAGCCGGGGGGACAGCATTTGGTGATACGCAGTATTTT
>TRBD2|TRBV3-1|.|13|TRBJ2-7
CASSPSAGGEQYF
TGTGCCAGCAGCCCCTCGGCGGGGGGCGAGCAGTACTTC
>TRBD1|TRBV4-1|many|15|TRBJ2-5
CASSQDGTGQETQYF
TGCGCCAGCAGCCAAGACGGGACAGGGCAAGAGACCCAGTACTTC
>TRBD2|TRBV2|.|15|TRBJ2-5
CASSTSGDPAETQYF
TGTGCCAGCAGTACTAGCGGGGATCCCGCAGAGACCCAGTACTTC
>.|TRBV6-5|.|15|TRBJ2-5
CESKPDTREYGTQYF
TGTGAATCGAAACCCGACACCAGGGAATATGGGACCCAGTACTTC
>.|TRBV9|few|17|TRBJ2-3
CASSRTGGSVSTDTQYF
TGTGCCAGCAGCCGAACCGGCGGTAGCGTAAGCACAGATACGCAGTATTTT
>TRBD2|TRBV9|.|16|TRBJ2-1
CASSRRLAGSYNEQFF
TGTGCCAGCAGCCGGAGACTAGCGGGCTCCTACAATGAGCAGTTCTTC
>TRBD2|TRBV5-5|.|17|TRBJ2-1
CASSSGGVAGVQETQFF
TGTGCCAGCAGCTCAGGCGGGGTAGCGGGGGTTCAAGAGACCCAGTTCTTC
>.|TRBV12-3/TRBV12-4|few|15|TRBJ1-4
CASSFWGAGDEKLFF
TGTGCCAGCAGTTTCTGGGGGGCGGGGGATGAAAAACTGTTTTTT
>.|TRBV18|.|16|TRBJ2-5
CASSPPVGHLQETQYF
TGTGCCAGCTCACCACCTGTCGGGCACCTTCAAGAGACCCAGTACTTC
>TRBD2|TRBV7-2|.|16|TRBJ2-5
CASSLLAGGLGETQYF
TGTGCCAGCAGCTTACTCGCGGGGGGCTTGGGAGAGACCCAGTACTTC
>.|TRBV20-1|few|13|TRBJ2-5
CSAPPGVQETQYF
TGCAGTGCGCCTCCAGGGGTCCAAGAGACCCAGTACTTC
>TRBD2|TRBV25-1|.|15|TRBJ2-7
CASSALGTSGAEQYF
TGTGCCAGCAGTGCCCTGGGGACTAGCGGGGCCGAGCAGTACTTC
>TRBD1|TRBV20-1|once|14|TRBJ2-7
CSARLGTGMVEQYF
TGCAGTGCTAGGTTGGGGACAGGGATGGTCGAGCAGTACTTC
>.|TRBV20-1|few|14|TRBJ1-2
CSAREHTGHYGYTF
TGCAGTGCTAGGGAACATACAGGGCACTATGGCTACACCTTC
>TRBD1|TRBV20-1|.|13|TRBJ2-7
CSARTGGPYEQYF
TGCAGTGCTAGGACAGGGGGGCCCTACGAGCAGTACTTC
>.|TRBV11-2|.|14|TRBJ1-2
CASSFPQGGYGYTF
TGTGCCAGCAGCTTCCCGCAGGGTGGCTATGGCTACACCTTC
>.|TRBV5-1|.|15|TRBJ2-3
CASSLRGMGTDTQYF
TGCGCCAGCAGCTTGAGGGGAATGGGCACAGATACGCAGTATTTT
>TRBD2|TRBV20-1|.|15|TRBJ2-1
CSAPTSGAAHNEQFF
TGCAGTGCACCGACTAGCGGGGCCGCTCACAATGAGCAGTTCTTC
>.|TRBV18|once|16|TRBJ1-1
CASSPPGLYQNTEAFF
TGTGCCAGCTCACCTCCAGGCTTATATCAGAACACTGAAGCTTTCTTT
>.|TRBV4-1|few|15|TRBJ2-1
CASSQGGTQYNEQFF
TGCGCCAGCAGCCAGGGGGGAACTCAGTACAATGAGCAGTTCTTC
>.|TRBV15|few|15|TRBJ2-3
CATSRDRAGEDTQYF
TGTGCCACCAGCAGAGATCGGGCAGGGGAGGATACGCAGTATTTT
>.|TRBV6-2/TRBV6-3|.|14|TRBJ2-4
CASSYQGSENIQYF
TGTGCCAGCAGTTATCAGGGGAGTGAGAACATTCAGTACTTC
>TRBD2|TRBV20-1|few|15|TRBJ2-3
CSARRLAGGIDTQYF
TGCAGTGCTAGACGGCTAGCGGGGGGGATAGATACGCAGTATTTT
>TRBD1|TRBV5-6|few|17|TRBJ2-6
CASSFRTGHSGANVLTF
TGTGCCAGCAGCTTTCGGACAGGACACTCTGGGGCCAACGTCCTGACTTTC
>TRBD1|TRBV5-6|.|17|TRBJ2-2
CASSLTPGQANTGELFF
TGTGCCAGCAGCTTGACTCCGGGACAGGCTAACACCGGGGAGCTGTTTTTT
>.|TRBV6-6|.|12|TRBJ2-2
CASQGPTGELFF
TGTGCCAGCCAGGGTCCCACCGGGGAGCTGTTTTTT
>.|TRBV29-1|few|12|TRBJ1-2
CSVPQEGGGCTF
TGCAGCGTCCCCCAAGAGGGGGGTGGCTGCACCTTC
>.|TRBV4-1|few|14|TRBJ2-1
CASSQEPYYNEQFF
TGCGCCAGCAGCCAAGAGCCTTACTACAATGAGCAGTTCTTC
>.|TRBV11-2|.|15|TRBJ1-1
CASSPHLGGDTEAFF
TGTGCCAGCAGCCCCCATTTGGGAGGGGACACTGAAGCTTTCTTT
>TRBD1|TRBV11-2|few|13|TRBJ2-1
CASRPDRANEQFF
TGTGCCAGCAGACCTGACAGGGCGAATGAGCAGTTCTTC
>TRBD1|TRBV5-1|.|13|TRBJ1-2
CASSYRGPHGYTF
TGCGCCAGCAGCTACAGGGGCCCTCATGGCTACACCTTC
>.|TRBV11-2|.|16|TRBJ2-4
CASSQVRELAKNIQYF
TGTGCCAGCAGCCAGGTCAGGGAACTAGCCAAAAACATTCAGTACTTC
>TRBD1|TRBV5-1|.|16|TRBJ1-2
CASSFGGQGASYGYTF
TGCGCCAGCAGCTTTGGCGGACAGGGGGCGAGCTATGGCTACACCTTC
>.|TRBV27|.|15|TRBJ1-4
CASSPMGGPDEKLFF
TGTGCCAGCAGTCCCATGGGGGGGCCGGATGAAAAACTGTTTTTT
>.|TRBV4-1|.|14|TRBJ2-5
CASSPTLGPETQYF
TGCGCCAGCAGCCCAACCTTGGGCCCGGAGACCCAGTACTTC
>.|TRBV2|few|13|TRBJ2-5
CASSDGIQETQYF
TGTGCCAGCAGTGACGGGATTCAAGAGACCCAGTACTTC
>TRBD1|TRBV4-1|.|17|TRBJ2-2
CASSLTRDRRVSGELFF
TGCGCCAGCAGCCTCACCCGGGACAGGAGAGTGAGCGGGGAGCTGTTTTTT
>.|TRBV4-1|.|13|TRBJ1-4
CASSQVTSEKLFF
TGCGCCAGCAGCCAAGTAACTAGTGAAAAACTGTTTTTT
>TRBD1|TRBV20-1|.|14|TRBJ2-3
CSAPDRGLTDTQYF
TGCAGTGCTCCGGACAGGGGACTCACAGATACGCAGTATTTT